The TCR beta chain under discussion was sequenced for a study of T cell repertoires in cytomegalovirus infection. TCRdb used MiXCR to reprocess the reads, holding one entry per CDR3 protein. The sample includes some 180,000 distinct CDR3 sequences, about a sixth of them seen just once. This CDR3 region has 14 residues. In germline, CDR1 is DFQATT, CDR2 SNEGSKA (reference sequence). V lost 3 bases and J lost 10, with 16 bases in between. Material: CD8+ T cells from PBMCs. The chain recombines TRBV20-1 with TRBJ1-6; the D gene is possibly TRBD1 (6 bases). The origin of this receptor is a human donor in good health (CMV status not recorded). Some clones in this sample may be carry-over from other donors' samples. The CDR3 here is CSARGGPPSSPLHF. CDR3 DNA sequence: TGCAGTGCTAGGGGGGGCCCTCCGAGCTCACCCCTCCACTTT.